One sample yielded the 19 T cell receptor beta chains listed below, sequenced in a study of T-cell reconstitution after alpha-beta-depleted transplantation in children. Researchers prepared the TCRbeta library using unique molecular identifiers, the study reports. Via MiXCR, TCRdb re-called the PCR reads, giving one row per CDR3 protein. The top ten hold approximately 30% of the sample, which has some 450,000 distinct CDR3 sequences, approximately 42% seen once. The source was PBMCs, collected before TCRalphabeta/CD19-depleted stem cell transplant. The receptor set was obtained from a girl aged 2-9 years with aplastic anemia, due to receive a stem cell transplant.

The rearrangement links TRBV11-1 to TRBJ2-7; TRBD2 aligns across 14 bases. There are 19 residues in the CDR3. The germline V gene encodes CDR1 SGHAT and CDR2 FQDESV (reference sequence). The V gene end was trimmed by 5 bases and the J gene end by 1 base; junction bases not matched to a gene: 13. The chain's CDR3 is CASSPDWGLAGASSYEQYF. Written as DNA, the CDR3 is TGTGCCAGCAGCCCCGATTGGGGACTAGCGGGAGCCTCATCCTACGAGCAGTACTTC.

This chain uses TRBV5-4 with TRBJ2-7; D is perhaps TRBD1 (6 bases). The CDR3 loop spans 16 amino acids. From germline, CDR1 is SGHNT and CDR2 YYREEE (reference sequence). The ends were cut back, 6 bases at V and 4 bases at J, with 23 bases in the middle. The CDR3 protein is CASTKSQGTLGYEQYF. As DNA, the CDR3 is TGTGCCAGCACCAAGTCCCAGGGGACCCTCGGGTACGAGCAGTACTTC.

The chain has TRBV12-3 or TRBV12-4 and TRBJ2-2; weak D call: TRBD2 (6 bases). The CDR3 contains 15 residues. The V and J ends lost 5 bases and 1 base respectively, with 11 bases between them. The CDR3 DNA follows: TGTGCCAGCAGTCGCGGGACGGGGAACACCGGGGAGCTGTTTTTT. Its translation is CASSRGTGNTGELFF.

This clonotype showed up just a few times. The gene calls are TRBV4-3 and TRBJ2-5, with D perhaps matching TRBD2 (5 bases). The CDR3 has 14 amino acids. V gave up 0 bases and J gave up 5 bases, with 10 bases separating them. Looked up from germline, CDR1 is LGHNA and CDR2 is YSLEER. DNA of the CDR3: TGCGCCAGCAGCCAAGAAGGAGCGGAGGAGACCCAGTACTTC. Its protein is CASSQEGAEETQYF.

The rearrangement uses TRBV20-1 and TRBJ2-3; D ambiguous. V lost 7 bases to trimming and J lost 0 bases, with 17 bases between them. The CDR3 length is 15 residues. Germline V gives CDR1 DFQATT, CDR2 SNEGSKA (reference sequence). The CDR3 region is CSVVRGRSSTDTQYF. CDR3 nucleotide sequence: TGCAGTGTAGTCCGTGGCCGGTCTAGCACAGATACGCAGTATTTT.

This chain joins TRBV6-5 and TRBJ1-2, with 9 bases matching TRBD1. Germline lookup yields CDR1 MNHEY and CDR2 SVGAGI. CDR3 length equals 18 residues. V lost 0 bases to trimming and J lost 8 bases; unmatched junction nucleotides: 16. CDR3: CASSYSNAFRTGVSGYTF. CDR3 bases: TGTGCCAGCAGTTACTCGAATGCGTTTCGGACAGGGGTTTCGGGCTACACCTTC.

This clonotype was detected only a few times. V gene TRBV7-8 combines with J gene TRBJ1-5; D remains unclear. CDR1 and CDR2 from the germline V gene are SGHVS and FQNEAQ. The CDR3 loop spans 15 amino acids. Trimming shortened V by 3 bases and J by 6 bases, and 15 bases separated the two germline ends. CDR3 sequence reads: CASSLERQPGQPQHF. In nucleotides, the CDR3 is TGTGCCAGCAGCTTGGAGCGCCAACCGGGTCAGCCCCAGCATTTT.

This clonotype was detected many times. The chain combines TRBV20-1 with TRBJ2-5, with D possibly matching TRBD1 (5 bases). The CDR3 length is 13 residues. Germline V gene sequence: CDR1 DFQATT, CDR2 SNEGSKA (reference sequence). V was pared by 1 base and J by 0 bases, with 6 bases between. The CDR3 bases are TGCAGTGCTAGAGTGGACAACCAAGAGACCCAGTACTTC. This gives the protein CSARVDNQETQYF.

This rearrangement joins TRBV5-1 to TRBJ2-3; 9 bases line up with TRBD2. This CDR3 spans 15 amino acids. Germline-derived CDR1 and CDR2 are SGHRS and YFSETQ. With 5 bases clipped from V and 4 bases from J, the junction kept 8 bases outside the gene matches. CDR3 region: CASSDQLAGADTQYF. In DNA form, the CDR3 reads TGCGCCAGCAGTGATCAACTAGCGGGCGCAGATACGCAGTATTTT.

The V call is TRBV28, the J call TRBJ2-2; 8 bases align to TRBD2. The CDR3 has 15 residues. Germline CDR1 is MDHEN and CDR2 is SYDVKM. V dropped 7 bases and J dropped 0; count of bases not matched to a gene: 4. CDR3 sequence reads: CASNAGGPNTGELFF. The DNA of the CDR3 is TGTGCCAGCAACGCGGGGGGCCCGAACACCGGGGAGCTGTTTTTT.

The sample holds many counts of this clonotype. The chain employs TRBV7-9 and TRBJ2-7; D might be TRBD2 (5 bases). From germline, CDR1 is SEHNR and CDR2 FQNEAQ (reference sequence). This CDR3 is 14 amino acids long. Trimming pared 1 base from V and 3 bases from J, leaving 10 bases between. Here the CDR3 reads CASSLVGSVYEQYF. For the CDR3, the DNA is TGTGCCAGCAGCTTAGTGGGGAGCGTCTACGAGCAGTACTTC.

This clonotype came up many times. The chain recombines TRBV21-1 with TRBJ2-7. TRBV21-1 is shown as a pseudogene. This CDR3 has 13 residues. Here the CDR3 DNA reads TGTGCCAGCAGCAAGTCGTCGATCGACGAGCAGTACTTC. It translates to CASSKSSIDEQYF.

V gene TRBV7-2 combines with J gene TRBJ2-3; D not certain. Germline CDR1 is SGHTA and CDR2 is FQGNSA. The CDR3 has 15 residues. The V and J ends lost 4 bases and 2 bases respectively, with 13 bases between them. CDR3 residues: CASSSGTPITDTQYF. The CDR3 nucleotides read TGTGCCAGCAGCTCAGGAACCCCAATCACAGATACGCAGTATTTT.

This clonotype was seen only a few times. The chain couples TRBV12-3 or TRBV12-4 to TRBJ2-1; the match to TRBD1 covers 7 bases. Unmatched junction bases numbered 13, after V lost 2 bases and J lost 6 bases. The CDR3 runs 17 residues. Here the CDR3 reads CASSLPVRGGQGNEQFF. Written as DNA, the CDR3 is TGTGCCAGCAGTTTACCCGTCCGAGGGGGCCAGGGCAATGAGCAGTTCTTC.

The chain uses TRBV5-6 and TRBJ2-3; 11 positions match TRBD2. Trimming removed 0 bases from V and 5 bases from J; junction bases left unmatched: 5. Germline V gene lookup returns CDR1 SGHDT and CDR2 YYEEEE. The length of the CDR3 is 16 residues. The CDR3 region is CASSLGLAGGVDTQYF. DNA for the CDR3: TGTGCCAGCAGCTTGGGGCTAGCGGGAGGAGTAGATACGCAGTATTTT.

The table lists this clonotype with a count of one. The V gene is TRBV6-4, the J gene TRBJ2-7; perhaps TRBD2 as D (7 bases). The CDR3 is 11 amino acids. Germline V gene lookup returns CDR1 MRHNA and CDR2 SNTAGT. Trimming shortened V by 7 bases and J by 7 bases, and 11 bases separated the two germline ends. CDR3 region: CASTGGVEQYF. The CDR3 bases are TGTGCCAGCACGGGGGGCGTGGAGCAGTACTTC.

Many counts were recorded for this clonotype. The chain combines TRBV12-3 or TRBV12-4 with TRBJ2-6; the match to TRBD1 covers 9 bases. V trimming: 0 bases; J trimming: 0 bases; junction bases outside the gene matches: 3. The CDR3 is made up of 18 amino acids. The CDR3 coding sequence is TGTGCCAGCAGTTTAGCGGGACAGGGTAACTCTGGGGCCAACGTCCTGACTTTC. This codes for CASSLAGQGNSGANVLTF.

J is TRBJ2-7 and V is TRBV24-1; TRBD2 aligns across 8 bases. Germline V gives CDR1 KGHDR, CDR2 SFDVKD. This CDR3 region has 13 residues. The V and J ends lost 6 bases and 3 bases, in that order; junction bases with no gene match: 3. In DNA, the CDR3 is TGTGCCACCAGTCCGGGACTAGGCTACGAGCAGTACTTC. Translating gives CATSPGLGYEQYF.

This clonotype appeared many times. The V and J genes are TRBV7-7 and TRBJ2-3; the match to TRBD1 covers 9 bases. The J segment lost 0 bases and the V segment lost 5 bases, leaving 21 bases of the junction unmatched. The CDR3 contains 21 residues. From germline, CDR1 is SSHAT and CDR2 FNYEAQ (reference sequence). CDR3: CASSIRQGVSSGPTSTDTQYF. CDR3 in DNA: TGTGCCAGCAGCATACGACAGGGGGTTTCTAGCGGACCTACTAGCACAGATACGCAGTATTTT.